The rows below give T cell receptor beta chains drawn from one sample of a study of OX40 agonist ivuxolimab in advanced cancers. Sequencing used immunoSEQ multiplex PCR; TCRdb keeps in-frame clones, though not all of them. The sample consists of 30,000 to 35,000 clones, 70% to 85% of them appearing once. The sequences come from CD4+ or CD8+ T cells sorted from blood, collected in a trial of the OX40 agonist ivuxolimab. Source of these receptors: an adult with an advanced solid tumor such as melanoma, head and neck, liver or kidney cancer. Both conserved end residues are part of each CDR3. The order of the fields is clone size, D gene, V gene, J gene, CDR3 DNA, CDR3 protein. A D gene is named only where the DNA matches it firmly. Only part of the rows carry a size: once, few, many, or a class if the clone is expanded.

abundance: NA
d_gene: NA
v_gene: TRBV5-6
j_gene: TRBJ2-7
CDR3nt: TGTGCCAGCAGCTTGGATGGGTACGAGCAGTACTTC
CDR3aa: CASSLDGYEQYF

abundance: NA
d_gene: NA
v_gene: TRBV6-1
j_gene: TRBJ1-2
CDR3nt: TGTGCCAGCGGGTCCTCGGGAGGAAAAGGCTACACCTTC
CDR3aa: CASGSSGGKGYTF

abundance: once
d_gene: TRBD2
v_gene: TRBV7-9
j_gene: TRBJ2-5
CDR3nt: TGTGCCAGCAGCCCCACACTAGCGGGGTCCCAAGAGACCCAGTACTTC
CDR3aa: CASSPTLAGSQETQYF

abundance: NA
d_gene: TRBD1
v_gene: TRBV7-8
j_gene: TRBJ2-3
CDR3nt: TGTGCCAGCAGCTTAGCCGACAGGGTTGATACGCAGTATTTT
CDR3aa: CASSLADRVDTQYF

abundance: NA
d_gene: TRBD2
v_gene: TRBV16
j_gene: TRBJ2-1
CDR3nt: TGTGCCAGCAGCCACGGGACTAGCGGGTACAATGAGCAGTTCTTC
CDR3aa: CASSHGTSGYNEQFF

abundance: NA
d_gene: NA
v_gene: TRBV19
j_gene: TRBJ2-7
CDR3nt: TGTGCCAGTAGTGCCAAGGCGGGCCACGAGCAGTACTTC
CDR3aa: CASSAKAGHEQYF

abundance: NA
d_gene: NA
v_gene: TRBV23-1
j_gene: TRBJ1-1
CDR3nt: TGCGCCAGCAGTCAACCAGCTGGGACTGAAGCTTTCTTT
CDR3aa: CASSQPAGTEAFF

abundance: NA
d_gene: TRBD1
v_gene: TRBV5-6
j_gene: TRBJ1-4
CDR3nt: TGTGCCAGCAGCTTGGGACAGGGGGATGAAAAACTGTTTTTT
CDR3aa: CASSLGQGDEKLFF

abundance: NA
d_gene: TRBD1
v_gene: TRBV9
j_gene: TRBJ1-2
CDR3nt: TGTGCCAGCAGCCTAGGGACAGGGGGCGCTTCTAACTATGGCTACACCTTC
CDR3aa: CASSLGTGGASNYGYTF

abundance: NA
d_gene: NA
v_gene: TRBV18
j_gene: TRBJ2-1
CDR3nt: TGTGCCAGCTCACCACCCGGGTCTGAGGAGCAGTTCTTC
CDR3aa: CASSPPGSEEQFF

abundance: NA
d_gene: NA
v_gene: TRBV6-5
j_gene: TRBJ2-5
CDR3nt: TGTGCCAGCAGCTCCCGACTAGGATTAGAGACCCAGTACTTC
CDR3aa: CASSSRLGLETQYF

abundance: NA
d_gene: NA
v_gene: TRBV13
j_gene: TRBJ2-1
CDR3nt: TGTGCCAGCAGCTTAAAAGCCGGGTACAATGAGCAGTTCTTC
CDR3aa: CASSLKAGYNEQFF

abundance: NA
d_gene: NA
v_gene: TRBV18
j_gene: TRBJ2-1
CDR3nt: TGTGCCAGCTCACCACCTAGCGGCTACAATGAGCAGTTCTTC
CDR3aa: CASSPPSGYNEQFF

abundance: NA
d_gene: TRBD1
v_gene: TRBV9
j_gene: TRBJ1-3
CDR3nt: TGTGCCAGCAGCGAGCCCCTCGACAAAGGGGGCTGGTCCTCTGGAAACACCATATATTTT
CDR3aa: CASSEPLDKGGWSSGNTIYF

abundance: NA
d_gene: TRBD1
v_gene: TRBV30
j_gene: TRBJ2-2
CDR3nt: TGTGCCTGGAGTGCCCCGGGACAGGGGCTCCTCGGGGAGCTGTTTTTT
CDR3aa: CAWSAPGQGLLGELFF

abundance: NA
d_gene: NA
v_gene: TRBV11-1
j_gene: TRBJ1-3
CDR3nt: TGTGCCAGCAGCTTAGCCCGGACTGGATCGGACGGAAACACCATATATTTT
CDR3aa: CASSLARTGSDGNTIYF

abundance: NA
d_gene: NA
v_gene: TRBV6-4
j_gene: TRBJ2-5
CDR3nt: TGTGCCAGCAGTTCCGGACCGGGGGAGACCCAGTACTTC
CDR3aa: CASSSGPGETQYF

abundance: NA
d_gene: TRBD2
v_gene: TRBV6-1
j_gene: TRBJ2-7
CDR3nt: TGTGCCAGCAGTGAACCGGGGGGGCGCTCCTACGAGCAGTACTTC
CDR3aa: CASSEPGGRSYEQYF

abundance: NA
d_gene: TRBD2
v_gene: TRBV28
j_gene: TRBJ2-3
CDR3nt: TGTGCCAGCAGTTTACCTTTAGCGGGAGGGTCAGATACGCAGTATTTT
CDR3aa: CASSLPLAGGSDTQYF

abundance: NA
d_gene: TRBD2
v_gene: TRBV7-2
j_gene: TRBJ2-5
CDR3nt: TGTGCCAGCAGCCCCGCGGGACTAACGGGTGAGACCCAGTACTTC
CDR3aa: CASSPAGLTGETQYF

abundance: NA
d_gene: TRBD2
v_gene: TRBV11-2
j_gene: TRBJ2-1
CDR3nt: TGTGCCAGCAGCTTAGGCGGACTAGCCTACAATGAGCAGTTCTTC
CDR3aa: CASSLGGLAYNEQFF

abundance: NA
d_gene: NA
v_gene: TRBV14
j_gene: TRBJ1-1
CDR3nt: TGTGCCAGCAGCCAAGATAGACGGCAGGGCTTCCAGGCTTTCTTT
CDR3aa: CASSQDRRQGFQAFF

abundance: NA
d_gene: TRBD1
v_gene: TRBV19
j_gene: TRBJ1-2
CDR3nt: TGTGCCAGTAGTAGACTACCGGGACAGAGTAACTATGGCTACACCTTC
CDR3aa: CASSRLPGQSNYGYTF

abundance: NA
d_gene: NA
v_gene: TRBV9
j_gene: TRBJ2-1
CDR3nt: TGTGCCAGCAGCGTAGGACACACCAGCTCCTACAATGAGCAGTTCTTC
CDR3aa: CASSVGHTSSYNEQFF

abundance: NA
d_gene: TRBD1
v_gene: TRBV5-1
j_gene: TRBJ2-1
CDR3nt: TGCGCCAGCAGCCCGCTGGGACAGCCCAATGAGCAGTTCTTC
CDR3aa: CASSPLGQPNEQFF

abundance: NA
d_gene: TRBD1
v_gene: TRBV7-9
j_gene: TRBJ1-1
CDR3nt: TGTGCCAGCAGCACCGGACAGGGGGCCACTGAAGCTTTCTTT
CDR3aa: CASSTGQGATEAFF

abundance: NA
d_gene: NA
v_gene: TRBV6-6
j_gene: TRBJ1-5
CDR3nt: TGTGCCAGCAGTTACTCCCGACGGGACAATCAGCCCCAGCATTTT
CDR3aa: CASSYSRRDNQPQHF

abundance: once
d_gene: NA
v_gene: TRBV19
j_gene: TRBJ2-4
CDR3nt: TGTGCCAGTAAAGATGGGCGGGGGCTAGCCAAAAACATTCAGTACTTC
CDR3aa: CASKDGRGLAKNIQYF

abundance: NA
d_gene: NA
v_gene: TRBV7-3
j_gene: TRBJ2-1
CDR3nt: TGTGCCAGCAGCTTAAAAGGGGACAAGTACAATGAACAGTTCTTC
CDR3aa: CASSLKGDKYNEQFF

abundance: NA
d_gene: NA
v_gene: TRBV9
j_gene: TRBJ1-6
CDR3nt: TGTGCCAGCAGCGTAGAATGGGTAAATTCACCCCTCCACTTT
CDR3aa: CASSVEWVNSPLHF

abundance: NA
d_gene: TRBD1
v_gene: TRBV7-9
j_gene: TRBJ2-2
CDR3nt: TGTGCCAGCAGCCGGGGACAGGGGCCCAACACCGGGGAGCTGTTTTTT
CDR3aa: CASSRGQGPNTGELFF

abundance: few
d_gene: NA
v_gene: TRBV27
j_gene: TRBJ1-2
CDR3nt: TGTGCCAGCAGTTTTGGGGGTACGGGAATGAGCTACACCTTC
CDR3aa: CASSFGGTGMSYTF

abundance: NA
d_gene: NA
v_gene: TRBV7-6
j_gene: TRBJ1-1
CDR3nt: TGTGCCAGCAGCCTTAACACTGAAGCTTTCTTT
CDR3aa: CASSLNTEAFF

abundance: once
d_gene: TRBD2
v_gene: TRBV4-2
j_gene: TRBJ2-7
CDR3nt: TGTGCCAGCAGCCAAGAGTCGGGAGGGCAGTACTTC
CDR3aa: CASSQESGGQYF

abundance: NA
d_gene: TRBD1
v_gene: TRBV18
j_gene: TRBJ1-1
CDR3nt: TGTGCCAGCTCACCACGGGACAGGTTCCCTGAAGCTTTCTTT
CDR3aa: CASSPRDRFPEAFF

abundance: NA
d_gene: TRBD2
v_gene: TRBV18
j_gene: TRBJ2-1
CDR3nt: TGTGCCAGCTCACCACTCGGACTAGCGGGGGTAAGCAATGAGCAGTTCTTC
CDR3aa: CASSPLGLAGVSNEQFF

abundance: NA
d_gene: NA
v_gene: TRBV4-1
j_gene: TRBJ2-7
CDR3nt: TGCGCCAGCAGCCAAGAGCGGGGTTACGAGCAGTACTTC
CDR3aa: CASSQERGYEQYF

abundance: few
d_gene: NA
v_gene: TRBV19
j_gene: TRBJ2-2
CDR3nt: TGTGCCAGTAGTATGGTGGAGCGCCGATCCACCGGGGAGCTGTTTTTT
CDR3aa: CASSMVERRSTGELFF

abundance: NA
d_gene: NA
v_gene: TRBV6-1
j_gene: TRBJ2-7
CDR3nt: TGTGCGGAGGGTAAAGGGGGAAACTACGAGCAGTACTTC
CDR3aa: CAEGKGGNYEQYF

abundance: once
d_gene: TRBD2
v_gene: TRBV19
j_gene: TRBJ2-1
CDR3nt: TGTGCCAGTAGTACTTTCGGGACTAGCGTGAACAATGAGCAGTTCTTC
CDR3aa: CASSTFGTSVNNEQFF

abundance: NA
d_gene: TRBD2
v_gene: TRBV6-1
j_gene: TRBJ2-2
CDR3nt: TGTGCCAGCAGTGTAGGCGGGGGTAACACCGGGGAGCTGTTTTTT
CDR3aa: CASSVGGGNTGELFF

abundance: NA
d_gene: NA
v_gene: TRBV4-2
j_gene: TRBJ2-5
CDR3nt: TGTGCCAGCAGCCAAGATCGGGCCAGTCAAGAGACCCAGTACTTC
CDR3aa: CASSQDRASQETQYF

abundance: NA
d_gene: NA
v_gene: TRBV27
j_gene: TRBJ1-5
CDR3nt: TGTGCCAGCAGTTTTGCAGATCAGCCCCAGCATTTT
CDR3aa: CASSFADQPQHF

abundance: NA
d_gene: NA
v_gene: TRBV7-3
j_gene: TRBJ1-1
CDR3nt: TGTGCCAGCAGCCCTAACCTAGGACTGAACACTGAAGCTTTCTTT
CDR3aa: CASSPNLGLNTEAFF

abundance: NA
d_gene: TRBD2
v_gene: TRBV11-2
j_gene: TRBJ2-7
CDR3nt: TGTGCCAGCAGCCCCGGGACTAGCTACGAGCAGTACTTC
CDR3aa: CASSPGTSYEQYF

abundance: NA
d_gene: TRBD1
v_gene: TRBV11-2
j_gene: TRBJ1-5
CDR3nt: TGTGCCAGCAGCCAAGGGACAGGGAGGAGCAATCAGCCCCAGCATTTT
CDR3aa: CASSQGTGRSNQPQHF

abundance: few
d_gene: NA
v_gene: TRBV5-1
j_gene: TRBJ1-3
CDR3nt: TGCGCCAGCAGCTCGCGGACAGCTGGAAACACCATATATTTT
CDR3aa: CASSSRTAGNTIYF

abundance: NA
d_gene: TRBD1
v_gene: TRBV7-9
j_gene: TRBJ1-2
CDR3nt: TGTGCCAGCAGCTGGGGACAGGGCCATGGCTACACCTTC
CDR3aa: CASSWGQGHGYTF

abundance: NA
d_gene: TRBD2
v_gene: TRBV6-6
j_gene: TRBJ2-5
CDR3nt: TGTGCCAGCAGTTCCCGGGGGGGGCGAGAGACCCAGTACTTC
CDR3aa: CASSSRGGRETQYF

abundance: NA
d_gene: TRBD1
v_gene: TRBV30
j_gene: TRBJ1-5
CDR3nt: TGTGCCTGGAGGGGGGGACAGGGTAGCAATCAGCCCCAGCATTTT
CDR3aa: CAWRGGQGSNQPQHF

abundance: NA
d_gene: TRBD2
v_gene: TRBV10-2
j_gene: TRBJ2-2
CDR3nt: TGCGCCAGCAGCCTAGCGGGCACCGGGGAGCTGTTTTTT
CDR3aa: CASSLAGTGELFF